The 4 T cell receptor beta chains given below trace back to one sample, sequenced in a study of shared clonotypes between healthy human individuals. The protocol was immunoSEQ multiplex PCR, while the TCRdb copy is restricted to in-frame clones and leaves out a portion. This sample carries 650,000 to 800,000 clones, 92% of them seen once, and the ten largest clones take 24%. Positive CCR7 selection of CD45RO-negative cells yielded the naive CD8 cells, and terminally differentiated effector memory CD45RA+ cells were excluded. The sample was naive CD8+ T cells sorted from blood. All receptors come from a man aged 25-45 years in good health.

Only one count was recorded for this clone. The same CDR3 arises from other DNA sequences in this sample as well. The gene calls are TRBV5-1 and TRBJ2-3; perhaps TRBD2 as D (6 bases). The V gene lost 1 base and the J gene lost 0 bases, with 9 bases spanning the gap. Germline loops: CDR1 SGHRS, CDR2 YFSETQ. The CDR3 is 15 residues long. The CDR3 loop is CASSLYGSSTDTQYF. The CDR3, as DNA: TGCGCCAGCAGCTTGTACGGGAGCAGCACAGATACGCAGTATTTT.

CDR3 sequence: CASSLAWAPEQFF. The CDR3, as DNA: TGTGCCAGCAGCTTAGCTTGGGCCCCCGAGCAGTTCTTC. V is TRBV7-9 and J is TRBJ2-1; the D is unclear. Trimming cost V 0 bases and J 10 bases, with 10 bases left between them. There are 13 residues in the CDR3. Germline loops: CDR1 SEHNR, CDR2 FQNEAQ (reference sequence). Complete variable domain (other parts from reference TRBV7-9 and TRBJ2-1): DTGVSQNPRHKITKRGQNVTFRCDPISEHNRLYWYRQTLGQGPEFLTYFQNEAQLEKSRLLSDRFSAERPKGSFSTLEIQRTEQGDSAMYLCASSLAWAPEQFFGPGTRLTVL.

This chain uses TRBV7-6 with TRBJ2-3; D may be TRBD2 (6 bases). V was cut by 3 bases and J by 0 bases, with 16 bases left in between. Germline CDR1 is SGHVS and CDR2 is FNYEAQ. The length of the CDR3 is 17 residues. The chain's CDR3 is CASSFPPLAASTDTQYF. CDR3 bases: TGTGCCAGCAGCTTTCCACCATTAGCGGCCAGCACAGATACGCAGTATTTT.

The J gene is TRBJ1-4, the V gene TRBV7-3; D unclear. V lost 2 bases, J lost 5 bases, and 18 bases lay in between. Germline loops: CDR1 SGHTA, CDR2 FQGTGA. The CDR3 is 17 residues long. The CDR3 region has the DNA TGTGCCAGCAGCTTATCCCCGGCGGGATCATCCAATGAAAAACTGTTTTTT. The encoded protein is CASSLSPAGSSNEKLFF.